This TCR beta chain was identified in a study of cytomegalovirus exposure and HLA in healthy donors. For the study at large: The same platform was used for the roughly 120 validation repertoires as for the roughly 660 first-cohort repertoires, as reported in a later analysis.

Worth noting for this clone: As yet, its antigen is unknown.

The length of the CDR3 is 14 residues. Germline CDR1 MNHEY, CDR2 SVGAGI. J gave up 4 bases and V 5 bases, and 5 bases lay outside the gene matches. Study-level findings and limits: Three CMV-associated chains proved CMV antigen-specific in vitro. Later, an analysis found that TCR clusters from the first cohort tended to co-occur in the roughly 120 validation repertoires.

This table comes from immunoSEQ multiplex PCR, and its TCRdb copy is limited to in-frame clones, with some not included. Altogether roughly 200,000 clones are present, 80% to 85% being singletons, with the ten largest covering 1% to 1.5%. The donors were part of the validation cohort of around 110 subjects. That cohort was separate from the first cohort, which comprised 550 to 750 subjects. This sequence joins TRBV6-5 and TRBJ2-1; 7 bases line up with TRBD1. The sequencing input was PBMCs. The TCR sequence derives from a woman aged 25 to 39 in good health and CMV-seronegative. The CDR3 bases are TGTGCCAGCAGTGGGACAGAGGAGTACAATGAGCAGTTCTTC. This codes for CASSGTEEYNEQFF.